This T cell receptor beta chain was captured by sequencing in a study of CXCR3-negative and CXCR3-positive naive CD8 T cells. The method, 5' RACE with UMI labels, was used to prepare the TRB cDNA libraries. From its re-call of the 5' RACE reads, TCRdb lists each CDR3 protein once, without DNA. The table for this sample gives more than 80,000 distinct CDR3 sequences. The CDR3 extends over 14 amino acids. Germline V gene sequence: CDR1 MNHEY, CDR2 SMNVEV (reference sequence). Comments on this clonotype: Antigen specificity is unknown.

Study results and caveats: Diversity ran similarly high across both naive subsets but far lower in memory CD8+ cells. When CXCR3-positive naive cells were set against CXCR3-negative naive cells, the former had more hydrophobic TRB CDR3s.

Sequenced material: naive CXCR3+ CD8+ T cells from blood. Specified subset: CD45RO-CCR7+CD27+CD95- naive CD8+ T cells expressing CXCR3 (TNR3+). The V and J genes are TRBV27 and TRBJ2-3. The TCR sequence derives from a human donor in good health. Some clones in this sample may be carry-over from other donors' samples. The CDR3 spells CASSPRISTDTQYF.